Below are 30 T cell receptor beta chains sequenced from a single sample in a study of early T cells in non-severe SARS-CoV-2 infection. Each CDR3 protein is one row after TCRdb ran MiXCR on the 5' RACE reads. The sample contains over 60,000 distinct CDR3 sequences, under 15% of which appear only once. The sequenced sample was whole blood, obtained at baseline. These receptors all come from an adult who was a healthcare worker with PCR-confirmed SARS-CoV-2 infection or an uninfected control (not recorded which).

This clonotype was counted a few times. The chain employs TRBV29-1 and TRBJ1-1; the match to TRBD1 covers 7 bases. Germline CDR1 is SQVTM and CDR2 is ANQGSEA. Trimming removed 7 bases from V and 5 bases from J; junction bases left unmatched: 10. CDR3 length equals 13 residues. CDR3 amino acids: CSATGQSGTEAFF. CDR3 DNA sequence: TGCAGCGCAACGGGACAGAGTGGGACTGAAGCTTTCTTT. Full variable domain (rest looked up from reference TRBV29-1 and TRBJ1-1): SAVISQKPSRDICQRGTSLTIQCQVDSQVTMMFWYRQQPGQSLTLIATANQGSEATYESGFVIDKFPISRPNLTFSTLTVSNMSPEDSSIYLCSATGQSGTEAFFGQGTRLTVV.

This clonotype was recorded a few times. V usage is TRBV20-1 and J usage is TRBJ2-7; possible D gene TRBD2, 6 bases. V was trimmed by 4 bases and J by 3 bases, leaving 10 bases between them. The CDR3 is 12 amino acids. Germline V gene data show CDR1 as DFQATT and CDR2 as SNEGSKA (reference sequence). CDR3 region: CSATGGGYEQYF. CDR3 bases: TGCAGTGCTACCGGGGGTGGCTACGAGCAGTACTTC.

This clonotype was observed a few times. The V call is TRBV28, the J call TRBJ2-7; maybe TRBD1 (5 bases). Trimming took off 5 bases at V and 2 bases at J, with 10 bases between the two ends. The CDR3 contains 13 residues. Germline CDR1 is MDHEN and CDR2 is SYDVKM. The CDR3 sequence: CASSKGLPYEQYF. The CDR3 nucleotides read TGTGCCAGCAGTAAGGGGTTGCCCTACGAGCAGTACTTC.

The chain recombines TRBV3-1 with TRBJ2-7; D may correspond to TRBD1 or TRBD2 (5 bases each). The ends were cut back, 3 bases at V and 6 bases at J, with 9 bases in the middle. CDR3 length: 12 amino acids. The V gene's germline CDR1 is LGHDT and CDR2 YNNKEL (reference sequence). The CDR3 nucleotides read TGTGCCAGCAGCCACCCAGGGACCGAGCAGTACTTC. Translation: CASSHPGTEQYF.

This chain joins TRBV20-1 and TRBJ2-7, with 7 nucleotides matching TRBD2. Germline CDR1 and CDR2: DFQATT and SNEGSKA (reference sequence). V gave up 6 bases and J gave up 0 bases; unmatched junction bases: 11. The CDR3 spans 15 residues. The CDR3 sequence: CSAQGRAGSSYEQYF. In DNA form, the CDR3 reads TGCAGTGCCCAAGGGAGGGCAGGGAGCTCCTACGAGCAGTACTTC.

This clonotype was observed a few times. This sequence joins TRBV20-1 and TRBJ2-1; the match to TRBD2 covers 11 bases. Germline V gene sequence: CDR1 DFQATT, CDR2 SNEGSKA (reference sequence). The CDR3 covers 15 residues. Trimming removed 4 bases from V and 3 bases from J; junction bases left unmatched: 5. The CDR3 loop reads CSANGLAGIYNEQFF. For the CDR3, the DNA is TGCAGTGCTAACGGACTAGCGGGCATCTACAATGAGCAGTTCTTC.

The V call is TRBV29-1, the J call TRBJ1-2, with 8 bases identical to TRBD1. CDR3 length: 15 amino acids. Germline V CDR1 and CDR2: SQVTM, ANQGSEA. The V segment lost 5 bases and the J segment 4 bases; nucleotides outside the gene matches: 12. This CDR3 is CSVPGQVNTPYGYTF. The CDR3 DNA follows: TGCAGCGTTCCGGGACAGGTGAATACCCCCTATGGCTACACCTTC.

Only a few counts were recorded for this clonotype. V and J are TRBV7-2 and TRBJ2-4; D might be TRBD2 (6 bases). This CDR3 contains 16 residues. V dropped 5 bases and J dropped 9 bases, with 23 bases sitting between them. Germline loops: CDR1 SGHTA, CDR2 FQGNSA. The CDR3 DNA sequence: TGTGCCAGCAGCCTCACGCCAGGAGGGGATTGGGGCATTCAGTACTTC. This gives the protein CASSLTPGGDWGIQYF. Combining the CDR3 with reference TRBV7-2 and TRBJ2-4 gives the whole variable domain GAGVSQSPSNKVTEKGKDVELRCDPISGHTALYWYRQSLGQGLEFLIYFQGNSAPDKSGLPSDRFSAERTGGSVSTLTIQRTQQEDSAVYLCASSLTPGGDWGIQYFGAGTRLSVL.

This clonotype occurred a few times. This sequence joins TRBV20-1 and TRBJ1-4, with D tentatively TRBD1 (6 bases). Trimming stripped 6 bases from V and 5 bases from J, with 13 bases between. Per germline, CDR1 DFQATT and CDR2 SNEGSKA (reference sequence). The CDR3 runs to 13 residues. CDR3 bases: TGCAGTGCATGGACAGCTCCCAATGAAAAACTGTTTTTT. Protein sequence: CSAWTAPNEKLFF.

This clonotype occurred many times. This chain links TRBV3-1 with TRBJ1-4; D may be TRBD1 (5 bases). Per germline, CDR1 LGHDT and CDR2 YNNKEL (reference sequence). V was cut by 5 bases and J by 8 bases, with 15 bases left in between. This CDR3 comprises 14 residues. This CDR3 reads CASSFRTGGEKLFF. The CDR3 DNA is TGTGCCAGCAGCTTCCGAACGGGGGGAGAAAAACTGTTTTTT.

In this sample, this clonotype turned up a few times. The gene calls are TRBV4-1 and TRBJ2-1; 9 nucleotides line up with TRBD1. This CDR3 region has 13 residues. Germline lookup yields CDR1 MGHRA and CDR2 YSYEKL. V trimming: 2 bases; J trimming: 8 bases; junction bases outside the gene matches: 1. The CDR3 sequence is CASSQTGGHEQFF. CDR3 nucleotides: TGCGCCAGCAGCCAAACAGGGGGCCATGAGCAGTTCTTC.

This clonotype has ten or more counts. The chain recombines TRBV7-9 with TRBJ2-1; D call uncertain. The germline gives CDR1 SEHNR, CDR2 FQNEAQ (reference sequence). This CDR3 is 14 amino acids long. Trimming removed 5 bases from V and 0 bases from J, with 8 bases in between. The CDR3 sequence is CASSLRSSYNEQFF. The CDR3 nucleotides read TGTGCCAGCAGCCTCAGAAGCTCCTACAATGAGCAGTTCTTC.

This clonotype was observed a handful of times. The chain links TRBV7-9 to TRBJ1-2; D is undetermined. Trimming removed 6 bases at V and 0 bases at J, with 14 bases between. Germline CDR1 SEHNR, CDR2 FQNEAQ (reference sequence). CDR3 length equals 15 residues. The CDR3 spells CASRFSGRANYGYTF. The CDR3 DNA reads TGTGCCAGCAGATTTAGCGGCCGGGCTAACTATGGCTACACCTTC.

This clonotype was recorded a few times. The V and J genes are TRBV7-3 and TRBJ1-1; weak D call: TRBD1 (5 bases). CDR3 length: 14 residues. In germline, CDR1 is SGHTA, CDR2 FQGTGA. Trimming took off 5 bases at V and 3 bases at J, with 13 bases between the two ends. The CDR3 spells CASSRRGPDTEAFF. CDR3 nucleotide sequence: TGTGCCAGCAGCCGGAGGGGCCCCGACACTGAAGCTTTCTTT.

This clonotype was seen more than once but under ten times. DNA for the CDR3: TGTGCCAGCACTGGGGACAGGGTTGATGGCTACACCTTC. The encoded protein is CASTGDRVDGYTF. The genes are TRBV28 and TRBJ1-2; 9 bases align to TRBD1. The CDR3 extends over 13 amino acids. Unmatched junction bases numbered 6, after V lost 7 bases and J lost 6 bases. Germline CDR1 is MDHEN and CDR2 is SYDVKM.

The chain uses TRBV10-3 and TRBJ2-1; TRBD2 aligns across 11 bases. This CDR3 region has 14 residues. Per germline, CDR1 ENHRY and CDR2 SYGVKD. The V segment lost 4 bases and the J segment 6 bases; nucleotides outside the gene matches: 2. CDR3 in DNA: TGTGCCATCAGTGTAGCGGGGGGGCCCAATGAGCAGTTCTTC. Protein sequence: CAISVAGGPNEQFF.

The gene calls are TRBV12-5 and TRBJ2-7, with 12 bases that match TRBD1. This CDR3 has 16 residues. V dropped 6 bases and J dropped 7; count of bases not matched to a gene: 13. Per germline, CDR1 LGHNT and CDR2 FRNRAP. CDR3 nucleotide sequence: TGTGCTAGTGGCCCCGGGGGACAGGGGGCCTCCTGGGAGCAGTACTTC. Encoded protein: CASGPGGQGASWEQYF. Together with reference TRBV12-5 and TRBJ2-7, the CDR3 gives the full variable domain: DARVTQTPRHKVTEMGQEVTMRCQPILGHNTVFWYRQTMMQGLELLAYFRNRAPLDDSGMPKDRFSAEMPDATLATLKIQPSEPRDSAVYFCASGPGGQGASWEQYFGPGTRLTVT.

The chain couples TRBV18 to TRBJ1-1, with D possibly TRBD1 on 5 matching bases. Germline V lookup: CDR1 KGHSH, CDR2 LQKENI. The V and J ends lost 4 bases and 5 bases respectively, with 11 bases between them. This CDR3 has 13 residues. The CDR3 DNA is TGTGCCAGCTCACGCAGGGTAGATACTGAAGCTTTCTTT. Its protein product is CASSRRVDTEAFF.

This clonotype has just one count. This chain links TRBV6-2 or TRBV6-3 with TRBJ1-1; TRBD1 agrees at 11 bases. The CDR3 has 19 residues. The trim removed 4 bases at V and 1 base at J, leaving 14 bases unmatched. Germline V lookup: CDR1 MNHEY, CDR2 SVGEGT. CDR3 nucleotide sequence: TGTGCCAGCAGTTCCGGACTTGGACAGGGGGCAAATTCGAACACTGAAGCTTTCTTT. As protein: CASSSGLGQGANSNTEAFF.

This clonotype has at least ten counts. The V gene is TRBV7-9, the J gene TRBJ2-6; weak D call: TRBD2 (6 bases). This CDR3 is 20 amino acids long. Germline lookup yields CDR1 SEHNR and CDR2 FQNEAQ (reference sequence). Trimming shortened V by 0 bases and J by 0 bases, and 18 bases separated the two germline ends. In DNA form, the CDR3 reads TGTGCCAGCAGCTTAGCGTTTGGGCGGGGAACTTACTCTGGGGCCAACGTCCTGACTTTC. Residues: CASSLAFGRGTYSGANVLTF.

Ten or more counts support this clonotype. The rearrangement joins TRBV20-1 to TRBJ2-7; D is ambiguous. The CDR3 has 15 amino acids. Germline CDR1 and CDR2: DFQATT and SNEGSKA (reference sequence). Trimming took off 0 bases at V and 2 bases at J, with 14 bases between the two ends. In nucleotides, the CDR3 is TGCAGTGCTAGAGATCATAGGCTATCCCCCTACGAGCAGTACTTC. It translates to CSARDHRLSPYEQYF.

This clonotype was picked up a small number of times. Here the CDR3 reads CASSLAMDSQNIQYF. CDR3 coding DNA: TGTGCCAGCAGCTTGGCCATGGACAGCCAAAACATTCAGTACTTC. The rearrangement uses TRBV5-5 and TRBJ2-4; D perhaps matches TRBD1 (6 bases). This CDR3 contains 15 residues. Trimming shortened V by 0 bases and J by 5 bases, and 12 bases separated the two germline ends. Germline CDR1 reads SGHKS; CDR2 reads YYEKEE (reference sequence).

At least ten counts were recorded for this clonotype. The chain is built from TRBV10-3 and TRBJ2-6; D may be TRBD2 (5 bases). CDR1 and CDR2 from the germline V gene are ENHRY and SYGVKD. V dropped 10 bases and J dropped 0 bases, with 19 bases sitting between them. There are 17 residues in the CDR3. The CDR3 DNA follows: TGTGCCAGCGGTTCGGGGAATCCCGGCTCTGGGGCCAACGTCCTGACTTTC. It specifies CASGSGNPGSGANVLTF.

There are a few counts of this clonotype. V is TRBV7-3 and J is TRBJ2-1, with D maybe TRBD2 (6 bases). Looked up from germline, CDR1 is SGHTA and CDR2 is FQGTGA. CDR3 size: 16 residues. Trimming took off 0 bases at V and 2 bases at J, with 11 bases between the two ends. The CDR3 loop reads CASSLTGGFPYNEQFF. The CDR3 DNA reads TGTGCCAGCAGCTTAACGGGGGGTTTCCCCTACAATGAGCAGTTCTTC.

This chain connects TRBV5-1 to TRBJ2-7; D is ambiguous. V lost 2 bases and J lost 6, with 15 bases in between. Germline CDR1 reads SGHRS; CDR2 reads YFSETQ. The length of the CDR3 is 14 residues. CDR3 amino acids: CASSFSVPTAEQYF. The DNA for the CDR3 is TGCGCCAGCAGCTTCTCAGTGCCCACGGCCGAGCAGTACTTC.

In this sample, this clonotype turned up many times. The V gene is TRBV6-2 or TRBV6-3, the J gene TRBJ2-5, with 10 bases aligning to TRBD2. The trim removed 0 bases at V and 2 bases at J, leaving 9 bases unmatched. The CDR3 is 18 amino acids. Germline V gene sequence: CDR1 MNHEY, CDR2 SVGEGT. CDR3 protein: CASSYSSSGGIRQETQYF. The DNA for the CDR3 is TGTGCCAGCAGTTACTCGTCTAGCGGGGGCATACGACAAGAGACCCAGTACTTC.

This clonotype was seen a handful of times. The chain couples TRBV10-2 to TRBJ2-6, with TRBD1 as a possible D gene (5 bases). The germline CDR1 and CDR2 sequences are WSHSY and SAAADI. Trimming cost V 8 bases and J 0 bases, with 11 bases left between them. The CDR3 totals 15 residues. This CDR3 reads CASLQVPSGANVLTF. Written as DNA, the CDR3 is TGCGCCAGCCTACAGGTCCCCTCTGGGGCCAACGTCCTGACTTTC.

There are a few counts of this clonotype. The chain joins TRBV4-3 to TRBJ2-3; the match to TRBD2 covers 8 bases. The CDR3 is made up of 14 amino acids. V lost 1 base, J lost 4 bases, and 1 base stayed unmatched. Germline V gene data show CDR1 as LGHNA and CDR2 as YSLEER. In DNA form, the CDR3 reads TGCGCCAGCAGCCAAGCCGGGGGGGCAGATACGCAGTATTTT. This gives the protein CASSQAGGADTQYF.

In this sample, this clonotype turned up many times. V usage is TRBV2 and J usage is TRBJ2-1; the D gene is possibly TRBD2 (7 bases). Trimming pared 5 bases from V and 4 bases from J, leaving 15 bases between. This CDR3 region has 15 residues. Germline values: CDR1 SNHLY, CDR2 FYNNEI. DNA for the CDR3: TGTGCCAGCAGTATACGGGGGGCAGGATACAATGAGCAGTTCTTC. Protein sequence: CASSIRGAGYNEQFF.

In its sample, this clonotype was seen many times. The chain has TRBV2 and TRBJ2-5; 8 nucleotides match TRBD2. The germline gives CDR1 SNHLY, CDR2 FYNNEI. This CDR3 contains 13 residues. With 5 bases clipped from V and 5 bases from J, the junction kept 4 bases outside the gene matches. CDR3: CASSQTSVETQYF. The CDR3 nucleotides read TGTGCCAGCAGTCAGACTAGCGTGGAGACCCAGTACTTC.